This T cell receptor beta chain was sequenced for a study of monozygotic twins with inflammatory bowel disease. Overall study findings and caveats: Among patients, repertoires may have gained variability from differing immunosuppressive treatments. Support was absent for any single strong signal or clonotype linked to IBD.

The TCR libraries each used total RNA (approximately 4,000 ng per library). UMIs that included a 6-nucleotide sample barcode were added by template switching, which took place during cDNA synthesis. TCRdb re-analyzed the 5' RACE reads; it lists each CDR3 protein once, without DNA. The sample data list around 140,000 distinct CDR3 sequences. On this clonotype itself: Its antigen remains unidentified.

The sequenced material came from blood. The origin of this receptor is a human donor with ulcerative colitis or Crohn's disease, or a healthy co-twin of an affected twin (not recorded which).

CDR3 in amino acids: CASSYPGYNEQFF. The V gene is TRBV6-2 or TRBV6-3, the J gene TRBJ2-1. CDR3 length equals 13 residues. CDR1 and CDR2 (germline): MNHEY, SVGEGT.